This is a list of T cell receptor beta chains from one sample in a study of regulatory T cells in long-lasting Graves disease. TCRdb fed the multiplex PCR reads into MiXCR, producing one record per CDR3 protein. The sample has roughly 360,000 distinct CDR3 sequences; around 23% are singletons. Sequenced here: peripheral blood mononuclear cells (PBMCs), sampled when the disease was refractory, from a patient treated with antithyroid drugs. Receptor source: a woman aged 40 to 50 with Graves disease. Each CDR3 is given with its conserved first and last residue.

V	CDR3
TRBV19	CATLGAGLEAQYF
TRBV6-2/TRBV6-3	CASRQISYNEQFF
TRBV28	CASSLGDGTTNEKLFF
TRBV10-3	CAISESSGGNQPQHF
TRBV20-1	CSARVESVYGYTF
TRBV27	CASSSREDSPLHF
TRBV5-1	CASSYSGESSYEQYF
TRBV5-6	CASSHSIETQYF
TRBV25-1	CASSGLGRLHEQYF
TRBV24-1	CATSQGPWYQPQHF
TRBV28	CASSLRQGRRGDQETQYF
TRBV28	CASKPGVSSYEQYF
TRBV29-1	CSGSSGSSEQYF
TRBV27	CASRPSDSPYEQYF
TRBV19	CASSIGGQDLYEQYF
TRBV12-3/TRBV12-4	CASSLSQDRGRSGANVLTF
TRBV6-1	CASSHRGRQETQYF
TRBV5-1	CASSPERGTNTRELFF